This TCR beta chain was found in a study of blood T cells in healthy people across ages. Germline V lookup: CDR1 SGHTA, CDR2 FQGNSA. V lost 2 bases and J lost 1; bases outside the gene matches: 4. CDR3 size: 15 residues. A J-beta primer mix and a sample-barcoded 5' primer were used in a second PCR of roughly 7 to 12 cycles. TCRdb re-analysed the 5' RACE reads in MiXCR, keeping a single row per CDR3 protein. The data hold over 550,000 distinct CDR3 sequences, with about 30% observed a single time. Study outcomes and limitations: Calculation of diversity from one million T cells yielded estimates considered to be underestimates.

A word on this clonotype: Antigen: not known.

Input material: blood. This chain connects TRBV7-2 to TRBJ2-7; TRBD1 agrees at 8 bases. The TCR originated in an elderly woman in good health. CDR3 nucleotides: TGTGCCAGCAGCTTAACAGGGGGATTGTCCTACGAGCAGTACTTC. This sequence encodes CASSLTGGLSYEQYF.